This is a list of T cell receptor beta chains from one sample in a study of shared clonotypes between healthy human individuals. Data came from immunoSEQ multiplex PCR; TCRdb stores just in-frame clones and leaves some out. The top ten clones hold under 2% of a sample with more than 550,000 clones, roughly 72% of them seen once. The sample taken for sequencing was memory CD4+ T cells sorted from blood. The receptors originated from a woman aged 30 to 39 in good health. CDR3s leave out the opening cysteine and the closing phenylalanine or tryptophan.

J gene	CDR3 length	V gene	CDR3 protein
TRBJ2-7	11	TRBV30	AWNFQTEYEQY
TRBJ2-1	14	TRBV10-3	AISESMLTGAHEQF
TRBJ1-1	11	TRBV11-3	ASSSATWTEAF
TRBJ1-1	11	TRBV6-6	ASSKPENTEAF
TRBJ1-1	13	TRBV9	ASSAREFGGTEAF
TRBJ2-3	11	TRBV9	ASSVAETDTQY
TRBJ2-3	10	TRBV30	AWNRGTDTQY
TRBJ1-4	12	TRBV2	ASSPGTTYEKLF
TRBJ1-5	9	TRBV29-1	SVEDRKGYH
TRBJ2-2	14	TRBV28	ASSPQGRGYTGELF
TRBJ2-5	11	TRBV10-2	ASLRGGEETQY
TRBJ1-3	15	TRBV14	ASSRREGANSGNTIY
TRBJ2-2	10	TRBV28	ASSLDVGELF
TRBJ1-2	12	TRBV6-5	ASSYRPQDYGYT
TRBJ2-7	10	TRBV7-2	ASSPYIEEQY
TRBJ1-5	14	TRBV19	ASSILSRGMDQPQH
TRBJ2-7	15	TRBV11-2	ASSVIQGAGVVYEQY
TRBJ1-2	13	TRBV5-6	ASSPLQLPNYGYT
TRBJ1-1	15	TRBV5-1	ASSSGQVGRLNTEAF
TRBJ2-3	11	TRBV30	AWRGGAADTQY
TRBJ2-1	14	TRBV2	ASSEQGSNRGNEQF
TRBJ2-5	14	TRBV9	ASSVEGATLSRTQY
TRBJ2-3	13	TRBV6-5	ASTRAAGGTDTQY
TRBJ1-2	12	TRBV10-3	AISRQGSQGGYT
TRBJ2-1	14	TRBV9	ASSLHSGRSYNEQF
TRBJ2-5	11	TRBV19	ASSIRQEETQY
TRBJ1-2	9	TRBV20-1	SAARGPGYT
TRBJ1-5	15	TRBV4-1	ASSQHRTGQGTQPQH
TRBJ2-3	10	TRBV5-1	ASSSGEGTQY
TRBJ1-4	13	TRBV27	ASSPGTGFNEKLF
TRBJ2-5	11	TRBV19	ASSIGYSEAQY
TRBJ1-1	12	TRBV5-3	ARHLGGNVLKAF
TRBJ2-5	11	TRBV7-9	ASRRPAGETQY
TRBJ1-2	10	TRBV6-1	ASSLFRAPPN
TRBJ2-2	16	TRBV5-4	ASSPAGGPMVYTGELF
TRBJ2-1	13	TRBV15	ATSRGDGVYNEQF
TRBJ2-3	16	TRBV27	ASSFPNGQAVGTDTQY
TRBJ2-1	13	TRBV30	AWSKGLAGDNEQF
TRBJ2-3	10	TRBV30	AWSDGGDTQY
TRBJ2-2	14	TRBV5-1	ASSLGLAANTGELF
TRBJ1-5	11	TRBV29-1	SVVQGRDQPQH
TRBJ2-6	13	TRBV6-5	ASRQGHSGANVLT
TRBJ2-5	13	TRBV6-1	ASMRGRPSQETQY
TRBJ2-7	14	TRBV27	ASSSPLGTGSYEQY
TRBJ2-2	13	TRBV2	ASSGLAGITGELF
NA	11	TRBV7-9	ASSLLTDYEQY
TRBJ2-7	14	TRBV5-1	ASSLQGGRGSYEQY
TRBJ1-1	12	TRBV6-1	ASSAGQANTEAF
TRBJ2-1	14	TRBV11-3	ASSLDTGLADNEQF
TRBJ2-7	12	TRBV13	ASSPNRGRGEQY
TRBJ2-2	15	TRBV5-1	ASSLGRGSGFTGELF
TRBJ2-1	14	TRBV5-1	ASSSGTSGIYNEQF
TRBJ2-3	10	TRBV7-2	ASSRYTDTQY
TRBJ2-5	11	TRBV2	ASTANSQETQY
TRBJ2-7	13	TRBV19	ASSIESARLYEQY